This note documents a single T cell receptor (beta chain) sequence. The antigen remains undetermined. A read error may produce the germline difference seen at one junction end. This entry belongs to a study of OX40 agonist ivuxolimab in advanced cancers. Findings of the study overall: At 0.1 to 3.0 mg/kg and by week 6, CD4+ and CD8+ T cells in the blood had expanded clonally. Still undetermined is the antigen specificity of the expanded peripheral T cells.

Generated by immunoSEQ multiplex PCR, the TCRdb table keeps only in-frame clones and is missing some. The data contain about 40,000 clones, roughly 91% of them seen just once; the ten biggest clones take up approximately 12%. If patients had autoimmune disease history or systemic immunosuppression, they were excluded. Per the germline V gene, CDR1 is SGDLS and CDR2 is YYNGEE. The CDR3 is 17 amino acids. The chain carries TRBV9 and TRBJ2-2; possible D gene TRBD2, 6 bases. The origin of this receptor is an adult with an advanced solid tumor such as melanoma, head and neck, liver or kidney cancer. The sample was CD4+ or CD8+ T cells sorted from blood, taken in a trial of the OX40 agonist ivuxolimab. The CDR3 sequence is CAGSLSPAAGLTGELFF. The DNA for the CDR3 is TGTGCCGGCAGCCTCAGCCCCGCTGCGGGACTCACCGGGGAGCTGTTTTTT.